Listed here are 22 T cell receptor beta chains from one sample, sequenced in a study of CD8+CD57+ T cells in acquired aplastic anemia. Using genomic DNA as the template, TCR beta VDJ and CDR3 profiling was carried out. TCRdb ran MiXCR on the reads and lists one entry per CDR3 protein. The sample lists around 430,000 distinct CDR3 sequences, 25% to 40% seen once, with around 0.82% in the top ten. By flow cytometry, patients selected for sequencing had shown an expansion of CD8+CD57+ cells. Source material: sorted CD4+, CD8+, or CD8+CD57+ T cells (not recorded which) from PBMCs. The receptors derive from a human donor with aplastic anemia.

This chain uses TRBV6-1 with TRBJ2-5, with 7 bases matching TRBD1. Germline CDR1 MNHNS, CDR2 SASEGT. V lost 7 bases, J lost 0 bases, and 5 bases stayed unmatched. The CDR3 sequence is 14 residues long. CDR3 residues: CASTRDRNQETQYF. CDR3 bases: TGTGCCAGCACCAGGGACAGAAACCAAGAGACCCAGTACTTC.

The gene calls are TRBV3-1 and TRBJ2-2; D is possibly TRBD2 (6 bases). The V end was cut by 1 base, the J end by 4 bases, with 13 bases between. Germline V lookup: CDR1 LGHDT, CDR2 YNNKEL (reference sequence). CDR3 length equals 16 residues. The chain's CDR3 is CASSQGGGASTGELFF. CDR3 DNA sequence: TGTGCCAGCAGCCAAGGGGGCGGGGCTAGCACCGGGGAGCTGTTTTTT.

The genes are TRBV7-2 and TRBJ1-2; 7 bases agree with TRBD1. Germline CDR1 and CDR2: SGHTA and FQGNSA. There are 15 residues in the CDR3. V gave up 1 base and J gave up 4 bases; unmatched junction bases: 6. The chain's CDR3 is CASSLVRQGTYGYTF. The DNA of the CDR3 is TGTGCCAGCAGCTTAGTGAGACAGGGAACCTATGGCTACACCTTC.

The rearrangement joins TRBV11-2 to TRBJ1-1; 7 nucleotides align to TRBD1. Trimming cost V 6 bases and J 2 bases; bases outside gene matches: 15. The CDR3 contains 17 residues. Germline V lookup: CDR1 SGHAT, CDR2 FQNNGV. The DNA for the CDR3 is TGTGCCAGCAGTTTATCAGGGACAGCCGCGGGAAACACTGAAGCTTTCTTT. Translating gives CASSLSGTAAGNTEAFF.

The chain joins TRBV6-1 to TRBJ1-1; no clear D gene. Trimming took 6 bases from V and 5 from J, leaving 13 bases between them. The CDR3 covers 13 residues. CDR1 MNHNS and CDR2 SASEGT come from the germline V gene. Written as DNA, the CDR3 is TGTGCCAGCAGAGATCCCTTAGGGACTGAAGCTTTCTTT. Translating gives CASRDPLGTEAFF.

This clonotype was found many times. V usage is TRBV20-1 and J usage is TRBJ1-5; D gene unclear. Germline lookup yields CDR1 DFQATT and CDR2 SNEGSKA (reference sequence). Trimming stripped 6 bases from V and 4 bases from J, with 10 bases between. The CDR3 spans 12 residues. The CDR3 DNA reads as TGCAGTGCCACAGAACAGAATCAGCCCCAGCATTTT. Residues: CSATEQNQPQHF.

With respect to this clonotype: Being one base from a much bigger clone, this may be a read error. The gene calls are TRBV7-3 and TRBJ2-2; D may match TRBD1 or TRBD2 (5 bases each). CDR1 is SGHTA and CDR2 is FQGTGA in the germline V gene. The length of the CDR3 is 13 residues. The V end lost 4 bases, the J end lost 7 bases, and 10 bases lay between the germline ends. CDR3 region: CASSSGPIGELFF. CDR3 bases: TGTGCCAGCAGCTCGGGACCAATCGGGGAGCTGTTTTTT. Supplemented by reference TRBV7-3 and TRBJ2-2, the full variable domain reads GAGVSQTPSNKVTEKGKYVELRCDPISGHTALYWYRQSLGQGPEFLIYFQGTGAADDSGLPNDRFFAVRPEGSVSTLKIQRTERGDSAVYLCASSSGPIGELFFGEGSRLTVL.

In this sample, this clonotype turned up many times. The CDR3 region is CASSLGTSGNNEQYF. Written as DNA, the CDR3 is TGTGCCAGCAGCCTCGGGACTAGCGGGAATAACGAGCAGTACTTC. This chain joins TRBV7-6 and TRBJ2-7; 13 bases map to TRBD2. Germline values: CDR1 SGHVS, CDR2 FNYEAQ. There are 15 residues in the CDR3. V dropped 5 bases and J dropped 5; count of bases not matched to a gene: 6.

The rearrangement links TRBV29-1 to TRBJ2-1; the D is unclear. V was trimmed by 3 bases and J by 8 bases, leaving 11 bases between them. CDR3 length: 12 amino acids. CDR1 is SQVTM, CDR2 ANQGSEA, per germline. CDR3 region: CSVEVYQDEQFF. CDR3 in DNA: TGCAGCGTTGAGGTCTACCAGGATGAGCAGTTCTTC.

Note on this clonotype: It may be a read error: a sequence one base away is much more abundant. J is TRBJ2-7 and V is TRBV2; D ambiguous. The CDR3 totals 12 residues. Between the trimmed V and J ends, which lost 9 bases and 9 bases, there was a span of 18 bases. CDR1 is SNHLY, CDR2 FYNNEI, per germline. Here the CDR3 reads CASSQLGFGQYF. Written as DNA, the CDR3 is TGTGCCAGTAGTCAGCTAGGTTTCGGGCAGTACTTC.

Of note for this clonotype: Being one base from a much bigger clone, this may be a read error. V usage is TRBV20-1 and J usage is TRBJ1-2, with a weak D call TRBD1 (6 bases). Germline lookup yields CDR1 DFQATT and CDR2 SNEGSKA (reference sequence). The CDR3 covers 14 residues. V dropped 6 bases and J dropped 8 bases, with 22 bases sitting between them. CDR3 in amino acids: CSALQGGTRGGYTF. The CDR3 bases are TGCAGTGCCCTCCAGGGTGGGACAAGGGGCGGCTACACCTTC.

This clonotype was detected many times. The CDR3 nucleotides are TGTGCCAGCAGTGAACAACTAGCGGGAGCGGGTGAGCAGTTCTTC. Encoded protein: CASSEQLAGAGEQFF. This chain uses TRBV2 with TRBJ2-1, with TRBD2 identical over 11 bases. The germline V gene encodes CDR1 SNHLY and CDR2 FYNNEI. The CDR3 is 15 residues long. V trimming: 2 bases; J trimming: 9 bases; junction bases outside the gene matches: 6. Full variable domain (outside the CDR3, taken from reference TRBV2 and TRBJ2-1): EPEVTQTPSHQVTQMGQEVILRCVPISNHLYFYWYRQILGQKVEFLVSFYNNEISEKSEIFDDQFSVERPDGSNFTLKIRSTKLEDSAMYFCASSEQLAGAGEQFFGPGTRLTVL.

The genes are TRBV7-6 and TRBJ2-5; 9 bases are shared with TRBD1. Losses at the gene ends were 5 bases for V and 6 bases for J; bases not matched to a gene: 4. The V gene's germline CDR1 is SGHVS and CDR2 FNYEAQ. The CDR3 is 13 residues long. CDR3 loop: CASSLGTGKTQYF. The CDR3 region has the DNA TGTGCCAGCAGCCTAGGGACAGGGAAGACCCAGTACTTC.

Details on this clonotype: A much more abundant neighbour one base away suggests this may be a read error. The CDR3 sequence is CASRLDPNTGEPFF. CDR3 in DNA: TGTGCCAGCAGACTAGACCCGAACACCGGGGAGCCGTTTTTT. The gene calls are TRBV7-6 and TRBJ2-2, with TRBD2 as a possible D gene (5 bases). CDR3 length: 14 amino acids. Germline V gives CDR1 SGHVS, CDR2 FNYEAQ.

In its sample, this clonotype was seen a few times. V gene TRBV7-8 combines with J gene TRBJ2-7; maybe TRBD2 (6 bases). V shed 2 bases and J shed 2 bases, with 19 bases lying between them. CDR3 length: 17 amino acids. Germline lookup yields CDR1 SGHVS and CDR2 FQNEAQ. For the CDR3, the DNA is TGTGCCAGCAGCTTATTCACGTTCCGGAGGGGAACCTACGAGCAGTACTTC. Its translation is CASSLFTFRRGTYEQYF.

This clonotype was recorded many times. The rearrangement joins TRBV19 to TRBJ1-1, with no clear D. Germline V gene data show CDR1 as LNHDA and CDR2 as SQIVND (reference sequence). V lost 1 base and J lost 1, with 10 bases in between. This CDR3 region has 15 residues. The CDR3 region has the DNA TGTGCCAGTAGTATAGCCGGCAGACGGAACACTGAAGCTTTCTTT. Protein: CASSIAGRRNTEAFF.

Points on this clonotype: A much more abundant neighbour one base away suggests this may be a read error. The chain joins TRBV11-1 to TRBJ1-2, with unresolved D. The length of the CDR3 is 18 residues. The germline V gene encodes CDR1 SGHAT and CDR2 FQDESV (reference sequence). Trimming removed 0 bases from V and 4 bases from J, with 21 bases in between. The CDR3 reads CASSLAQGQRGSIYGYTF. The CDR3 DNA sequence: TGTGCCAGCAGCTTAGCTCAAGGTCAGCGAGGCTCTATCTATGGCTACACCTTC. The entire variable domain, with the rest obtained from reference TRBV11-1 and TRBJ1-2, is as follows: EAEVAQSPRYKITEKSQAVAFWCDPISGHATLYWYRQILGQGPELLVQFQDESVVDDSQLPKDRFSAERLKGVDSTLKIQPAELGDSAMYLCASSLAQGQRGSIYGYTFGSGTRLTVV.

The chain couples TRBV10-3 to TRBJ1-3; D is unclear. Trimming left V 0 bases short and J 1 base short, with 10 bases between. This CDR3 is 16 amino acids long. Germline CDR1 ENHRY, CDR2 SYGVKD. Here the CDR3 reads CAISESPVHSGNTIYF. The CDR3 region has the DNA TGTGCCATCAGTGAGTCCCCTGTTCATTCTGGAAACACCATATATTTT.

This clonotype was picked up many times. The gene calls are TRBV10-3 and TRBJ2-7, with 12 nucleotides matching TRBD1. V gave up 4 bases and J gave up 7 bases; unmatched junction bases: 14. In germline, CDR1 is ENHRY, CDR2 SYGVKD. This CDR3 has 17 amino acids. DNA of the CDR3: TGTGCCATCAGTGGGACTGGCGGGGGACAGGGGGCGCGGGAGCAGTACTTC. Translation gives CAISGTGGGQGAREQYF.

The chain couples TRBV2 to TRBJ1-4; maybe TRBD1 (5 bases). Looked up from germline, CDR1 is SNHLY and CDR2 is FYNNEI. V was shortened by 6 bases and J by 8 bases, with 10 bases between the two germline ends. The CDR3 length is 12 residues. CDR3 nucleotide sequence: TGTGCCAGCAGGACAGAAACGGAAAAACTGTTTTTT. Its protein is CASRTETEKLFF.

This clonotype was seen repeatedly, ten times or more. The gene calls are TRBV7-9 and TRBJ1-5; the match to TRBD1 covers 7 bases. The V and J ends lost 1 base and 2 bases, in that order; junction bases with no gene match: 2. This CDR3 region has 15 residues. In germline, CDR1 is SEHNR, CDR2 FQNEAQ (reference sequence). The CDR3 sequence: CASSLDGTGNQPQHF. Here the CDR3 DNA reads TGTGCCAGCAGCTTAGATGGGACAGGCAATCAGCCCCAGCATTTT. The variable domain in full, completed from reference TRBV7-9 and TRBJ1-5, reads DTGVSQNPRHKITKRGQNVTFRCDPISEHNRLYWYRQTLGQGPEFLTYFQNEAQLEKSRLLSDRFSAERPKGSFSTLEIQRTEQGDSAMYLCASSLDGTGNQPQHFGDGTRLSIL.

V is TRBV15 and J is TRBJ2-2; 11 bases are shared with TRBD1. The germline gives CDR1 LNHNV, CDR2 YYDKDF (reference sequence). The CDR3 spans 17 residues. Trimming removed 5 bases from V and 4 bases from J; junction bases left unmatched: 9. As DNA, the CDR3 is TGTGCCACCAGCGGAACCGGGACAGGGGGTCTCACCGGGGAGCTGTTTTTT. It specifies CATSGTGTGGLTGELFF.